This TCR beta chain is from a study of T cell repertoires in cytomegalovirus infection. As for the study in general: Recently identified HLA-C-restricted and well-studied HLA-B-restricted CMV epitopes were used. An indication of both CMV infection and matching HLA type came from public TCR beta signatures. General study points: HLA-C-restricted CMV-specific TCR beta clonotypes prevailed in the ex vivo response. The cumulative frequency of public TCR beta families distinguished individuals who carried CMV together with the relevant HLA.

TCRdb processed the reads anew with MiXCR; each CDR3 protein has one entry. The table has about 920,000 distinct CDR3 sequences, more than 25% seen once; the top ten hold around an eighth. V dropped 5 bases and J dropped 3 bases, with 26 bases sitting between them. This CDR3 has 19 amino acids. Germline loops: CDR1 SGHVS, CDR2 FNYEAQ. This clonotype showed up many times. Its antigen is undetermined. The rearrangement uses TRBV7-6 and TRBJ2-4, with a tentative D call TRBD1 (6 bases). The sequencing used cultured CD8+ T cells from PBMCs, collected from culture after CMV antigen stimulation. This TCR was recovered from a human donor in good health (CMV status not recorded). Some clones in this sample may be carry-over from other donors' samples. CDR3 region: CASSHGTDEGGLVKNIQYF. The CDR3 coding sequence is TGTGCCAGCAGCCACGGGACCGATGAAGGGGGATTGGTCAAAAACATTCAGTACTTC.